This T cell receptor (beta chain) was sequenced for a study of persistence of HIV-infected CD4 T cells. Study as a whole: Up to roughly 180 mL blood was drawn at multiple time points; a couple of donors had single-time leukapheresis. Overall study results and limits: Degenerate expanded CDR3beta sequences were enriched among CMV- and Gag-responding cells. Proviral oligoclonality tracked with TCR oligoclonality within the same sorted cells.

This was the immunoSEQ version 4 assay in survey mode. Sequenced by immunoSEQ multiplex PCR; TCRdb stores in-frame clones only, minus some. The repertoire holds more than 15,000 clones, with about 65% as singletons. Comment on this clone: The target antigen is unknown.

The stimulus was lysate of CMV-infected fibroblasts, approximately 9.6 ug/mL. Sorting of responding CD4+ T cells relied on upregulated CD40 ligand together with CD69. The ends were cut back, 10 bases at V and 3 bases at J, with 5 bases in the middle. This CDR3 region has 10 residues. Germline CDR1 and CDR2: LNHDA and SQIVND (reference sequence). Sequencing used CD4+ T cells sorted from PBMCs after roughly 20-hour stimulation, obtained from a patient who received antiretroviral therapy. The TCR originated in an adult woman with HIV who was CMV-seropositive. The chain uses TRBV19 and TRBJ2-3, with D uncertain. The CDR3 reads CAIGTDTQYF. The CDR3, as DNA: TGTGCCATAGGGACAGATACGCAGTATTTT.